The 31 T cell receptor beta chains reported below all come from one sample, sequenced in a study of blood T cell repertoires in COVID-19. TCRdb's copy holds only in-frame clones and misses some; the assay was immunoSEQ multiplex PCR. The sample records about 150,000 clones, about four fifths being singletons. The sample taken for sequencing was peripheral blood. The receptors shown here come from a woman aged 55 to 70 with acute or convalescent COVID-19.

The rearrangement joins TRBV13 to TRBJ2-5, with 14 bases that match TRBD2. The CDR3 loop spans 24 amino acids. Per germline, CDR1 PRHDT and CDR2 FYEKMQ (reference sequence). V trimming: 2 bases; J trimming: 2 bases; junction bases outside the gene matches: 25. This CDR3 is CASSLRDPIIGTSGGAYFQETQYF. The CDR3 DNA follows: TGTGCCAGCAGCTTAAGGGACCCCATTATTGGGACTAGCGGGGGAGCTTATTTTCAAGAGACCCAGTACTTC.

The chain joins TRBV29-1 to TRBJ1-6; no firm D call. The CDR3 sequence is 15 residues long. Germline V gives CDR1 SQVTM, CDR2 ANQGSEA. V gave up 6 bases and J gave up 0 bases, with 12 bases separating them. This CDR3 is CSVTRRRSYNSPLHF. CDR3 nucleotide sequence: TGCAGCGTAACTCGCAGGCGCTCCTATAATTCACCCCTCCACTTT.

CDR3: CAYTQGLGEKLFF. CDR3 nucleotides: TGTGCCTACACACAGGGTTTAGGTGAAAAACTGTTTTTT. The chain combines TRBV30 with TRBJ1-4, with a possible D match to TRBD1 (6 bases). Germline V CDR1 and CDR2: GTSNPN, SVGIG (reference sequence). V was clipped by 7 bases and J by 7 bases, with 16 bases between them. CDR3 size: 13 residues.

This CDR3 is CASRPLAAPGTQYF. The CDR3 DNA reads TGTGCCAGTAGGCCCTTAGCGGCCCCCGGTACGCAGTATTTT. The chain combines TRBV19 with TRBJ2-3, with D perhaps matching TRBD2 (6 bases). This CDR3 has 14 amino acids. CDR1 is LNHDA and CDR2 is SQIVND in the germline V gene (reference sequence). Trimming took off 6 bases at V and 8 bases at J, with 18 bases between the two ends. Complete variable domain (other parts from reference TRBV19 and TRBJ2-3): DGGITQSPKYLFRKEGQNVTLSCEQNLNHDAMYWYRQDPGQGLRLIYYSQIVNDFQKGDIAEGYSVSREKKESFPLTVTSAQKNPTAFYLCASRPLAAPGTQYFGPGTRLTVL.

This chain uses TRBV5-6 with TRBJ1-5; 8 bases align to TRBD1. Germline CDR1 reads SGHDT; CDR2 reads YYEEEE. The CDR3 consists of 14 residues. J was trimmed by 1 base and V by 3 bases; bases with no gene match: 0. The CDR3 loop is CASSWTGSNQPQHF. Here the CDR3 DNA reads TGTGCCAGCAGCTGGACAGGGAGCAATCAGCCCCAGCATTTT.

This sequence joins TRBV6-2 or TRBV6-3 and TRBJ1-1, with D possibly being TRBD1 (6 bases). Germline assignment: CDR1 MNHEY and CDR2 SVGEGT. V lost 4 bases to trimming and J lost 3 bases, with 12 bases between them. This CDR3 comprises 14 residues. The DNA for the CDR3 is TGTGCCAGCAGTTGGCCACAGGGCTACACTGAAGCTTTCTTT. As protein: CASSWPQGYTEAFF.

The chain couples TRBV5-5 to TRBJ1-2; TRBD1 aligns across 8 bases. V dropped 0 bases and J dropped 8; count of bases not matched to a gene: 6. This CDR3 comprises 14 residues. CDR1 and CDR2 (germline): SGHKS, YYEKEE (reference sequence). The CDR3 sequence is CASSLVVQGGGYTF. The CDR3 region has the DNA TGTGCCAGCAGCTTGGTGGTACAGGGGGGAGGCTACACCTTC.

J is TRBJ1-2 and V is TRBV11-2; the match to TRBD1 covers 8 bases. The CDR3 contains 12 residues. The J segment lost 6 bases and the V segment lost 4 bases, leaving 1 base of the junction unmatched. Germline V lookup: CDR1 SGHAT, CDR2 FQNNGV. CDR3 amino acids: CASSWTGNGYTF. The CDR3 nucleotides are TGTGCCAGCAGCTGGACAGGGAATGGCTACACCTTC.

V and J are TRBV29-1 and TRBJ1-2; perhaps TRBD1 as D (5 bases). Deletions cut 6 bases from V and 2 bases from J, with 16 bases between. CDR3 length: 14 amino acids. Germline V gene data show CDR1 as SQVTM and CDR2 as ANQGSEA. This CDR3 is CSVPRGTLNYGYTF. The CDR3 region has the DNA TGCAGCGTCCCTAGGGGCACCTTGAACTATGGCTACACCTTC.

The rearrangement joins TRBV5-1 to TRBJ1-4, with D perhaps matching TRBD1 (6 bases). Trimming removed 4 bases from V and 2 bases from J, with 15 bases in between. Germline values: CDR1 SGHRS, CDR2 YFSETQ. There are 16 residues in the CDR3. CDR3 sequence (DNA): TGCGCCAGCAGCGCCGACAGGACGTGGACTAATGAAAAACTGTTTTTT. Amino acid sequence: CASSADRTWTNEKLFF.

In this sample, this clone turned up a few times. This chain connects TRBV3-1 (or the pseudogene TRBV3-2) to TRBJ1-6, with D possibly being TRBD1 (5 bases). Germline V CDR1 and CDR2: LGHDT, YNNKEL (reference sequence). The length of the CDR3 is 15 residues. The V end was cut by 3 bases, the J end by 11 bases, with 17 bases between. The DNA for the CDR3 is TGTGCCAGCAGCCAGGACACAGGCCCTTATGCACCCCTCCACTTT. Amino acids: CASSQDTGPYAPLHF.

The gene calls are TRBV19 and TRBJ2-1; TRBD1 is a possible D gene (6 bases). CDR3 length: 16 residues. CDR1 and CDR2 (germline): LNHDA, SQIVND (reference sequence). Between the trimmed V and J ends, which lost 4 bases and 8 bases, there was a span of 21 bases. As DNA, the CDR3 is TGTGCCAGTAGTAAGGGACACCTCGCCCGGTTCGATGAGCAGTTCTTC. It translates to CASSKGHLARFDEQFF.

The chain recombines TRBV11-3 with TRBJ2-3; perhaps TRBD2 as D (5 bases). Trimming removed 7 bases at V and 2 bases at J, with 10 bases between. Germline assignment: CDR1 SGHNT and CDR2 YENEEA. This CDR3 spans 13 amino acids. The CDR3 region has the DNA TGTGCCAGCACCCCGGGGAACACAGATACGCAGTATTTT. Its protein product is CASTPGNTDTQYF.

The chain is built from TRBV7-9 and TRBJ2-2; 9 bases map to TRBD1. CDR3 length: 14 residues. Germline values: CDR1 SEHNR, CDR2 FQNEAQ (reference sequence). V gave up 4 bases and J gave up 6 bases; unmatched junction bases: 3. CDR3 sequence: CASSSWTGAGELFF. The CDR3 DNA follows: TGTGCCAGCAGCTCCTGGACAGGGGCCGGGGAGCTGTTTTTT. The full variable domain, completed using reference TRBV7-9 and TRBJ2-2, is DTGVSQNPRHKITKRGQNVTFRCDPISEHNRLYWYRQTLGQGPEFLTYFQNEAQLEKSRLLSDRFSAERPKGSFSTLEIQRTEQGDSAMYLCASSSWTGAGELFFGEGSRLTVL.

This rearrangement joins TRBV29-1 to TRBJ2-1; 7 bases are a match to TRBD2. Per germline, CDR1 SQVTM and CDR2 ANQGSEA. The CDR3 contains 14 residues. The ends lost 7 bases at V and 16 bases at J; junction bases unmatched: 22. The CDR3 loop is CSGVRQDPGGSYFF. CDR3 nucleotide sequence: TGCAGCGGCGTCAGACAAGACCCGGGAGGTAGTTACTTCTTC.

The J gene is TRBJ2-1, the V gene TRBV5-1; 10 positions agree with TRBD2. Per germline, CDR1 SGHRS and CDR2 YFSETQ. CDR3 length: 16 residues. V dropped 4 bases and J dropped 4; count of bases not matched to a gene: 8. The CDR3 here is CASSGTSGALYNEQFF. CDR3 bases: TGCGCCAGCAGCGGAACTAGCGGGGCTCTATACAATGAGCAGTTCTTC.

The chain joins TRBV5-1 to TRBJ2-1; 7 nucleotides agree with TRBD1. The V and J ends lost 1 base and 3 bases, in that order; junction bases with no gene match: 4. Germline values: CDR1 SGHRS, CDR2 YFSETQ. CDR3 length: 15 amino acids. The DNA for the CDR3 is TGCGCCAGCAGCTTGCCCAGGGACAGCTACAATGAGCAGTTCTTC. It yields the protein CASSLPRDSYNEQFF.

The chain links TRBV3-1 (or the pseudogene TRBV3-2) to TRBJ1-3; D perhaps matches TRBD1 (6 bases). Trimming took 3 bases from V and 0 from J, leaving 12 bases between them. The CDR3 spans 16 residues. Germline assignment: CDR1 LGHDT and CDR2 YNNKEL (reference sequence). CDR3 in DNA: TGTGCCAGCAGCCAGTATTACAGGGACTCTGGAAACACCATATATTTT. Amino acids: CASSQYYRDSGNTIYF.

This clone was counted between two and nine times. V and J are TRBV7-9 and TRBJ1-1; 7 nucleotides line up with TRBD1. Germline V gene lookup returns CDR1 SEHNR and CDR2 FQNEAQ (reference sequence). The CDR3 covers 13 residues. V shed 5 bases, J shed 6 bases, and the junction held 6 bases outside the gene matches. The CDR3 reads CASSPQTGAEAFF. The CDR3, as DNA: TGTGCCAGCAGCCCCCAAACAGGGGCTGAAGCTTTCTTT.

The chain couples TRBV10-2 to TRBJ2-1, with 7 bases matching TRBD1. The CDR3 is made up of 12 amino acids. V lost 6 bases and J lost 9; bases outside the gene matches: 5. CDR1 is WSHSY and CDR2 is SAAADI in the germline V gene. The CDR3: CASRTGSGEQFF. CDR3 DNA sequence: TGCGCCAGCAGGACAGGGAGTGGTGAGCAGTTCTTC.

This chain connects TRBV3-1 (or the pseudogene TRBV3-2) to TRBJ1-3; 9 positions match TRBD1. The CDR3 has 15 residues. Per germline, CDR1 LGHDT and CDR2 YNNKEL (reference sequence). V shed 1 base and J 7 bases; nucleotides not matched to a gene: 5. For the CDR3, the DNA is TGTGCCAGCAGCCAAGTCGGGGACAGGGCTAACACCATATATTTT. Its translation: CASSQVGDRANTIYF.

The chain employs TRBV10-3 and TRBJ1-1; D is perhaps TRBD1 (6 bases). Trimming shortened V by 3 bases and J by 5 bases, and 22 bases separated the two germline ends. This CDR3 is built from 17 residues. Germline CDR1 and CDR2: ENHRY and SYGVKD. The CDR3 DNA reads TGTGCCATCAGTGAAGGACAAAACAGGGCCCAAGGGACTGAAGCTTTCTTT. Encoded protein: CAISEGQNRAQGTEAFF.

This clone was recorded a few times. The chain has TRBV19 and TRBJ1-1; 8 bases align to TRBD1. Trimming took 6 bases from V and 6 from J; bases not matched to a gene: 6. The germline V gene has CDR1 LNHDA and CDR2 SQIVND (reference sequence). The CDR3 length is 13 residues. CDR3 protein: CASSDRGFAEAFF. In DNA, the CDR3 is TGTGCCAGTAGCGACAGGGGCTTCGCTGAAGCTTTCTTT.

The chain carries TRBV19 and TRBJ1-4; no firm D call. There are 16 residues in the CDR3. V was shortened by 3 bases and J by 2 bases, with 13 bases between the two germline ends. CDR1 is LNHDA and CDR2 is SQIVND in the germline V gene (reference sequence). Written as DNA, the CDR3 is TGTGCCAGTAGTATCCTCGCAACTAGGACTAATGAAAAACTGTTTTTT. Translation: CASSILATRTNEKLFF.

The CDR3 region is CASSLETFSTDTQYF. In DNA form, the CDR3 reads TGCGCCAGCAGCTTGGAGACTTTTAGCACAGATACGCAGTATTTT. J is TRBJ2-3 and V is TRBV5-1, with D unresolved. The CDR3 has 15 residues. Trimming removed 0 bases at V and 0 bases at J, with 8 bases between. Germline values: CDR1 SGHRS, CDR2 YFSETQ.

This clone occurred once. CDR3 region: CASSLDRGSTDTQYF. The CDR3 DNA follows: TGTGCCAGCAGCTTGGACAGGGGCAGCACAGATACGCAGTATTTT. The rearrangement joins TRBV5-6 to TRBJ2-3; TRBD1 matches 7 bases. With 0 bases clipped from V and 0 bases from J, the junction kept 1 base outside the gene matches. There are 15 residues in the CDR3. Germline assignment: CDR1 SGHDT and CDR2 YYEEEE.

Turning to this clone: Other DNA variants within this sample encode the same CDR3. This chain joins TRBV5-1 and TRBJ2-1; TRBD1 might be the D (7 bases). The CDR3 contains 15 residues. Trimming removed 4 bases from V and 0 bases from J, with 11 bases in between. CDR1 and CDR2 (germline): SGHRS, YFSETQ. The CDR3 coding sequence is TGCGCCAGCAGCCCAGGGGGGAGCTCCTACAATGAGCAGTTCTTC. This codes for CASSPGGSSYNEQFF.

This clone was seen only a few times. The chain employs TRBV6-5 and TRBJ1-4; 9 bases map to TRBD1. Germline CDR1 MNHEY, CDR2 SVGAGI. V shed 7 bases, J shed 8 bases, and the junction held 8 bases outside the gene matches. This CDR3 comprises 14 residues. CDR3 DNA: TGTGCCAGCATAAAGGGACAGGGCGGAGAAAAACTGTTTTTT. Protein product: CASIKGQGGEKLFF.

The J gene is TRBJ1-3, the V gene TRBV18; TRBD1 might be the D (6 bases). Germline V gives CDR1 KGHSH, CDR2 LQKENI. Trimming shortened V by 1 base and J by 0 bases, and 7 bases separated the two germline ends. This CDR3 has 15 residues. This CDR3 is CASSPRTDSGNTIYF. CDR3 sequence (DNA): TGTGCCAGCTCACCACGGACAGACTCTGGAAACACCATATATTTT. Drawing the rest from reference TRBV18 and TRBJ1-3, the complete variable domain is NAGVMQNPRHLVRRRGQEARLRCSPMKGHSHVYWYRQLPEEGLKFMVYLQKENIIDESGMPKERFSAEFPKEGPSILRIQQVVRGDSAAYFCASSPRTDSGNTIYFGEGSWLTVV.

The genes are TRBV5-1 and TRBJ2-7; D uncertain. Germline CDR1 reads SGHRS; CDR2 reads YFSETQ. This CDR3 spans 13 amino acids. V gave up 0 bases and J gave up 0 bases, with 4 bases separating them. CDR3 DNA: TGCGCCAGCAGCTTGGCCAGCTCCTACGAGCAGTACTTC. This translates into CASSLASSYEQYF.

The chain recombines TRBV5-1 with TRBJ1-3, with D possibly TRBD1 on 6 matching bases. Germline V CDR1 and CDR2: SGHRS, YFSETQ. V dropped 4 bases and J dropped 2 bases, with 10 bases sitting between them. This CDR3 has 14 amino acids. The CDR3 protein is CASSEGTPGNTIYF. The CDR3 DNA reads as TGCGCCAGCAGCGAAGGGACACCTGGAAACACCATATATTTT.